Each of the 27 T cell receptor beta chains below was sequenced from the same sample in a study of T cells in Graves' hyperthyroidism and ophthalmopathy. Amplification targeted TCR beta CDR3 regions from RNA transcripts. The study used the HTBI primer set for a first-round RT-PCR of the TCR CDR3. TCRdb ran MiXCR on the multiplex PCR reads and lists one entry per CDR3 protein. The sample shows a few hundred thousand distinct CDR3 sequences, less than 20% of them seen only once. Source material: blood. Receptors originate from a woman in her twenties or thirties with Graves' hyperthyroidism.

Regarding this clonotype: It may be a read error: a sequence one base away is much more abundant. The CDR3, as DNA: TGTGCCAGCAGCTTAGCGGCAGGGAACTATGGCTACACCTTC. Translating it yields CASSLAAGNYGYTF. This chain joins TRBV7-2 and TRBJ1-2; possible D gene TRBD1, 5 bases. The germline V gene encodes CDR1 SGHTA and CDR2 FQGNSA. Trimming took 0 bases from V and 2 from J, leaving 7 bases between them. The CDR3 contains 14 residues.

Concerning this clonotype itself: With a much larger clone just one base away, this may be a read error. The chain recombines TRBV28 with TRBJ1-6, with no clear D. V lost 3 bases and J 15 bases, leaving 15 bases between the germline ends. This CDR3 spans 13 amino acids. The germline V gene encodes CDR1 MDHEN and CDR2 SYDVKM. In DNA form, the CDR3 reads TGTGCCAGCAGTTTTATGGCTCACGCGCACCTCCACTTT. Encoded protein: CASSFMAHAHLHF.

This rearrangement joins TRBV4-1 to TRBJ2-7, with D possibly matching TRBD1 (6 bases). The CDR3 length is 15 residues. V dropped 2 bases and J dropped 3 bases, with 14 bases sitting between them. Germline CDR1 MGHRA, CDR2 YSYEKL. The CDR3 here is CASSQLGAPDYEQYF. CDR3 nucleotide sequence: TGCGCCAGCAGCCAATTGGGGGCCCCAGACTACGAGCAGTACTTC.

This rearrangement joins TRBV11-3 to TRBJ2-1; weak D call: TRBD2 (6 bases). CDR3 length equals 17 residues. The germline V and J ends were trimmed by 0 bases and 7 bases, with 19 bases remaining between them. The germline gives CDR1 SGHNT, CDR2 YENEEA. CDR3 sequence reads: CASSLDRKRAVGNEQFF. CDR3 sequence (DNA): TGTGCCAGCAGCTTAGATCGGAAGCGGGCAGTTGGGAATGAGCAGTTCTTC. Full variable domain (rest looked up from reference TRBV11-3 and TRBJ2-1): EAGVVQSPRYKIIEKKQPVAFWCNPISGHNTLYWYLQNLGQGPELLIRYENEEAVDDSQLPKDRFSAERLKGVDSTLKIQPAELGDSAVYLCASSLDRKRAVGNEQFFGPGTRLTVL.

Only a few counts were recorded for this clonotype. The V call is TRBV11-2, the J call TRBJ2-3, with no clear D. The V gene's germline CDR1 is SGHAT and CDR2 FQNNGV. The V end lost 2 bases, the J end lost 2 bases, and 11 bases lay between the germline ends. The CDR3 is 15 amino acids. This chain's CDR3 is CASSLHGGDTDTQYF. The CDR3 DNA sequence: TGTGCCAGCAGCTTACACGGTGGGGACACAGATACGCAGTATTTT.

The sample holds one count of this clonotype. A much larger clone lies a single base off, so this may be a read error. This chain connects TRBV3-1 to TRBJ1-4, with 7 bases lining up with TRBD1. The germline gives CDR1 LGHDT, CDR2 YNNKEL (reference sequence). This CDR3 spans 14 amino acids. The V gene end was trimmed by 7 bases and the J gene end by 5 bases; junction bases not matched to a gene: 7. The CDR3 loop is CASILGQLNEKLFF. CDR3 nucleotide sequence: TGTGCCAGCATCTTGGGACAGCTGAATGAAAAACTGTTTTTT.

This clonotype was observed at least ten times. DNA for the CDR3: TGTGCCAGCAGGCCCCTAGCGGGGACTACCTACAATGAGCAGTTCTTC. Encoded protein: CASRPLAGTTYNEQFF. The chain is built from TRBV6-1 and TRBJ2-1, with 9 nucleotides matching TRBD2. The CDR3 loop spans 16 amino acids. Germline values: CDR1 MNHNS, CDR2 SASEGT. J lost 2 bases, V lost 6 bases, and 8 bases had no gene match.

In this sample, this clonotype turned up many times. The CDR3 DNA reads TGTGCCAGCAGCTTAGGGGGGACTTACAATGAGCAGTTCTTC. Its translation is CASSLGGTYNEQFF. The chain carries TRBV11-3 and TRBJ2-1; the D gene is possibly TRBD2 (6 bases). CDR1 SGHNT and CDR2 YENEEA come from the germline V gene. The CDR3 consists of 14 residues. V was trimmed by 1 base and J by 4 bases, leaving 8 bases between them.

In this sample, this clonotype turned up many times. The V call is TRBV7-2, the J call TRBJ2-3, with D unclear. The V end lost 3 bases, the J end lost 7 bases, and 8 bases lay between the germline ends. The CDR3 runs to 12 residues. From germline, CDR1 is SGHTA and CDR2 FQGNSA. The DNA of the CDR3 is TGTGCCAGCAGCTTTGCCTCTTATACGCAGTATTTT. This gives the protein CASSFASYTQYF.

This clonotype was observed a few times. This chain uses TRBV29-1 with TRBJ2-2; 9 bases fit TRBD2. Germline CDR1 and CDR2: SQVTM and ANQGSEA. This CDR3 comprises 13 residues. J lost 4 bases, V lost 4 bases, and 1 base had no gene match. CDR3 sequence: CSVGTSATGELFF. The CDR3 DNA sequence: TGCAGCGTTGGGACTAGCGCCACCGGGGAGCTGTTTTTT.

In this sample, this clonotype turned up many times. This chain connects TRBV6-1 to TRBJ1-1; D unresolved. CDR3 size: 12 residues. V lost 5 bases, J lost 0 bases, and 4 bases lay in between. The germline V gene has CDR1 MNHNS and CDR2 SASEGT. The DNA for the CDR3 is TGTGCCAGCAGTAAGATGAACACTGAAGCTTTCTTT. It specifies CASSKMNTEAFF.

This clonotype was counted ten times or more. The V gene is TRBV7-2, the J gene TRBJ2-1, with 8 bases identical to TRBD2. Germline V gives CDR1 SGHTA, CDR2 FQGNSA. V lost 5 bases and J lost 2; bases outside the gene matches: 11. CDR3 length: 17 residues. CDR3: CASSPQDSGIPYNEQFF. The CDR3 coding sequence is TGTGCCAGCAGCCCGCAGGATAGCGGGATCCCCTACAATGAGCAGTTCTTC.

This clonotype showed up many times. The J gene is TRBJ1-1, the V gene TRBV12-3 or TRBV12-4; D is undetermined. The CDR3 has 14 residues. V lost 3 bases and J lost 7, with 15 bases in between. The CDR3 region is CASSFFVSDGEAFF. The DNA for the CDR3 is TGTGCCAGCAGTTTCTTTGTTTCGGACGGTGAAGCTTTCTTT.

Ten or more counts support this clonotype. The CDR3 loop reads CASSEKGQPQHF. CDR3 DNA sequence: TGTGCCAGCAGTGAGAAGGGACAGCCCCAGCATTTT. The rearrangement uses TRBV28 and TRBJ1-5; D is unresolved. This CDR3 has 12 amino acids. Germline CDR1 MDHEN, CDR2 SYDVKM. With 5 bases removed from V and 7 bases from J, the gap between germline ends came to 9 bases.

This clonotype has just a few counts. The rearrangement links TRBV11-3 to TRBJ2-3; 7 bases align to TRBD2. Germline lookup yields CDR1 SGHNT and CDR2 YENEEA. With 1 base clipped from V and 5 bases from J, the junction kept 9 bases outside the gene matches. CDR3 length equals 16 residues. CDR3 residues: CASSLAPGGRGDTQYF. The CDR3 region has the DNA TGTGCCAGCAGCTTAGCCCCCGGCGGGAGAGGAGATACGCAGTATTTT.

This clonotype was picked up many times. V gene TRBV18 combines with J gene TRBJ2-1; D gene ambiguous. This CDR3 comprises 15 residues. The ends were cut back, 3 bases at V and 3 bases at J, with 12 bases in the middle. Germline V gene data show CDR1 as KGHSH and CDR2 as LQKENI. The CDR3 DNA reads as TGTGCCAGCTCACCGGAGCAGAGTTTCTACAATGAGCAGTTCTTC. Its translation is CASSPEQSFYNEQFF. Based on the CDR3 plus reference TRBV18 and TRBJ2-1, the full variable domain is NAGVMQNPRHLVRRRGQEARLRCSPMKGHSHVYWYRQLPEEGLKFMVYLQKENIIDESGMPKERFSAEFPKEGPSILRIQQVVRGDSAAYFCASSPEQSFYNEQFFGPGTRLTVL.

This clonotype was detected many times. This chain joins TRBV9 and TRBJ1-1, with 9 bases aligning to TRBD1. The CDR3 spans 14 residues. CDR1 and CDR2 (germline): SGDLS, YYNGEE. V dropped 4 bases and J dropped 3; count of bases not matched to a gene: 4. CDR3 residues: CASSTWTGDTEAFF. In DNA form, the CDR3 reads TGTGCCAGCAGCACATGGACAGGGGACACTGAAGCTTTCTTT.

Many counts were recorded for this clonotype. V and J are TRBV9 and TRBJ2-5, with TRBD1 matching 7 bases. Trimming at V came to 0 bases and at J to 4 bases, leaving 9 bases not matched to a gene. The CDR3 length is 16 residues. The germline gives CDR1 SGDLS, CDR2 YYNGEE. In DNA form, the CDR3 reads TGTGCCAGCAGCGTAGCAGGACAGGCCCAAGGAGAGACCCAGTACTTC. Translating it yields CASSVAGQAQGETQYF. Supplemented by reference TRBV9 and TRBJ2-5, the full variable domain reads DSGVTQTPKHLITATGQRVTLRCSPRSGDLSVYWYQQSLDQGLQFLIQYYNGEERAKGNILERFSAQQFPDLHSELNLSSLELGDSALYFCASSVAGQAQGETQYFGPGTRLLVL.

Remarks on this clonotype: An end of the junction does not agree with germline; a read error may underlie this. The chain employs TRBV25-1 and TRBJ2-5; 9 bases line up with TRBD2. The CDR3 covers 16 residues. Germline CDR1 reads MGHDK; CDR2 reads SYGVNS. CDR3 coding DNA: TGTGTCAGCAGTGAAATGGAGCGGGAGGACGGGGAGACCCAGTACTTC. This encodes CVSSEMEREDGETQYF. The full variable domain, in which reference TRBV25-1 and TRBJ2-5 provide the parts outside the CDR3, is EADIYQTPRYLVIGTGKKITLECSQTMGHDKMYWYQQDPGMELHLIHYSYGVNSTEKGDLSSESTVSRIRTEHFPLTLESARPSHTSQYLCVSSEMEREDGETQYFGPGTRLLVL.

This clonotype was seen at least ten times. The chain employs TRBV3-1 and TRBJ1-5; the D gene is possibly TRBD1 (5 bases). The CDR3 covers 14 residues. CDR1 is LGHDT and CDR2 is YNNKEL in the germline V gene (reference sequence). V was pared by 1 base and J by 6 bases, with 10 bases between. CDR3 nucleotides: TGTGCCAGCAGCCAAGTTCAGGGTAGTCAGCCCCAGCATTTT. This sequence encodes CASSQVQGSQPQHF.

The rearrangement uses TRBV5-1 and TRBJ2-1; 8 bases are shared with TRBD2. Germline assignment: CDR1 SGHRS and CDR2 YFSETQ. Trimming cost V 4 bases and J 6 bases; bases outside gene matches: 12. There are 16 residues in the CDR3. The CDR3 nucleotides are TGCGCCAGCAGCCGGGGGCTGCTAGCGGGTAGCAATGAGCAGTTCTTC. Translated, it gives CASSRGLLAGSNEQFF.

The gene calls are TRBV6-2 or TRBV6-3 and TRBJ2-1; 11 nucleotides match TRBD2. After removal of 7 bases from V and 5 bases from J, the junction contained 10 bases not matched to a gene. This CDR3 contains 16 residues. Germline assignment: CDR1 MNHEY and CDR2 SVGEGT. The CDR3: CASKPPGLAANNEQFF. Written as DNA, the CDR3 is TGTGCCAGCAAACCTCCGGGACTAGCGGCAAACAATGAGCAGTTCTTC.

This clonotype was seen a handful of times. This chain joins TRBV6-2 or TRBV6-3 and TRBJ2-4; no reliable D call. The V end was cut by 7 bases, the J end by 0 bases, with 13 bases between. This CDR3 has 15 residues. Per germline, CDR1 MNHEY and CDR2 SVGEGT. In DNA form, the CDR3 reads TGTGCCAGCACCTCATTGAGGTTAGCCAAAAACATTCAGTACTTC. The encoded protein is CASTSLRLAKNIQYF.

This clonotype was recorded a few times. This rearrangement joins TRBV14 to TRBJ2-3; 11 nucleotides align to TRBD2. Germline CDR1 SGHDN, CDR2 FVKESK. This CDR3 comprises 16 residues. The trim removed 7 bases at V and 4 bases at J, leaving 10 bases unmatched. The CDR3 DNA is TGTGCCAGCAAACAGACTAGCGGGACCCTATCAGATACGCAGTATTTT. Protein sequence: CASKQTSGTLSDTQYF.

This clonotype showed up many times. This chain uses TRBV30 with TRBJ1-4; 7 nucleotides align to TRBD1. CDR3 length equals 12 residues. Trimming cost V 4 bases and J 5 bases; bases outside gene matches: 1. Germline V lookup: CDR1 GTSNPN, CDR2 SVGIG (reference sequence). DNA for the CDR3: TGTGCCTGGACCAGGGGGAATGAAAAACTGTTTTTT. As protein: CAWTRGNEKLFF. Combining the CDR3 with reference TRBV30 and TRBJ1-4 gives the whole variable domain SQTIHQWPATLVQPVGSPLSLECTVEGTSNPNLYWYRQAAGRGLQLLFYSVGIGQISSEVPQNLSASRPQDRQFILSSKKLLLSDSGFYLCAWTRGNEKLFFGSGTQLSVL.

This clonotype came up once. The chain recombines TRBV28 with TRBJ1-6; 9 bases are a match to TRBD1. Germline lookup yields CDR1 MDHEN and CDR2 SYDVKM. J was trimmed by 4 bases and V by 4 bases; bases with no gene match: 8. The length of the CDR3 is 17 residues. Here the CDR3 reads CASSSLGQGQYNSPLHF. In DNA, the CDR3 is TGTGCCAGCAGTTCCCTGGGACAGGGCCAATATAATTCACCCCTCCACTTT. The full variable domain, in which reference TRBV28 and TRBJ1-6 provide the parts outside the CDR3, is DVKVTQSSRYLVKRTGEKVFLECVQDMDHENMFWYRQDPGLGLRLIYFSYDVKMKEKGDIPEGYSVSREKKERFSLILESASTNQTSMYLCASSSLGQGQYNSPLHFGNGTRLTVT.

This clonotype showed up many times. V is TRBV5-1 and J is TRBJ1-2; 7 nucleotides match TRBD1. In germline, CDR1 is SGHRS, CDR2 YFSETQ. The CDR3 runs 14 residues. The trim removed 4 bases at V and 5 bases at J, leaving 8 bases unmatched. CDR3 sequence (DNA): TGCGCCAGCAGCCGCTGGACAGGAGAATATGGCTACACCTTC. It specifies CASSRWTGEYGYTF.